This passage covers 26 T cell receptor beta chains from one sample sequenced in a study of shared clonotypes between healthy human individuals. This table comes from immunoSEQ multiplex PCR, and its TCRdb copy is limited to in-frame clones, with some not included. The table lists over a million clones, about 96% of them singletons, with roughly 1.2% in the top ten. Material for sequencing was naive CD4+ T cells sorted from blood. The subset was: CD45RA+ positively selected. These receptors were taken from a man aged 25-45 years in good health.

The rearrangement joins TRBV5-1 to TRBJ2-1; D might be TRBD2 (6 bases). The germline gives CDR1 SGHRS, CDR2 YFSETQ. The CDR3 loop spans 15 amino acids. V lost 4 bases, J lost 0 bases, and 11 bases lay in between. The CDR3 DNA is TGCGCCAGCAGCAAAACTAGCAACTCCTACAATGAGCAGTTCTTC. Translation: CASSKTSNSYNEQFF.

The genes are TRBV18 and TRBJ1-5; TRBD1 might be the D (6 bases). V lost 3 bases, J lost 1 base, and 13 bases lay in between. In germline, CDR1 is KGHSH, CDR2 LQKENI. CDR3 size: 16 residues. The CDR3 loop is CASSPGTLTSNQPQHF. As DNA, the CDR3 is TGTGCCAGCTCACCCGGGACACTTACCAGCAATCAGCCCCAGCATTTT. Full variable domain (rest looked up from reference TRBV18 and TRBJ1-5): NAGVMQNPRHLVRRRGQEARLRCSPMKGHSHVYWYRQLPEEGLKFMVYLQKENIIDESGMPKERFSAEFPKEGPSILRIQQVVRGDSAAYFCASSPGTLTSNQPQHFGDGTRLSIL.

The rearrangement links TRBV28 to TRBJ1-1, with a weak D call TRBD1 (6 bases). With 3 bases removed from V and 6 bases from J, the gap between germline ends came to 14 bases. This CDR3 region has 14 residues. Germline-derived CDR1 and CDR2 are MDHEN and SYDVKM. CDR3 protein: CASSFTGRGPEAFF. Written as DNA, the CDR3 is TGTGCCAGCAGTTTTACAGGGCGCGGCCCTGAAGCTTTCTTT.

The chain recombines TRBV6-1 with TRBJ2-5; D remains ambiguous. CDR1 and CDR2 from the germline V gene are MNHNS and SASEGT. CDR3 length: 11 residues. Trimming shortened V by 4 bases and J by 10 bases, and 10 bases separated the two germline ends. CDR3 in amino acids: CASSALLFQYF. The CDR3 DNA is TGTGCCAGCAGTGCTCTGCTCTTCCAGTACTTC.

The chain combines TRBV7-6 with TRBJ2-5, with 13 bases aligning to TRBD2. The CDR3 sequence is 17 residues long. The junction had 11 bases not matched to a gene; V was cut back by 5 bases and J by 5 bases. The V gene's germline CDR1 is SGHVS and CDR2 FNYEAQ. This CDR3 is CASSPGTSGKGWETQYF. As DNA, the CDR3 is TGTGCCAGCAGCCCCGGGACTAGCGGGAAGGGTTGGGAGACCCAGTACTTC. Filled out from reference TRBV7-6 and TRBJ2-5, the complete variable domain reads GAGVSQSPRYKVTKRGQDVALRCDPISGHVSLYWYRQALGQGPEFLTYFNYEAQQDKSGLPNDRFSAERPEGSISTLTIQRTEQRDSAMYRCASSPGTSGKGWETQYFGPGTRLLVL.

The V call is TRBV11-3, the J call TRBJ1-1; D ambiguous. Germline V gives CDR1 SGHNT, CDR2 YENEEA. V shed 5 bases and J shed 4 bases, with 11 bases lying between them. The CDR3 extends over 13 amino acids. This CDR3 reads CASSRMPTTEAFF. In DNA form, the CDR3 reads TGTGCCAGCAGCCGGATGCCCACCACTGAAGCTTTCTTT.

The chain employs TRBV27 and TRBJ2-6; a weak D match, TRBD1 (6 bases). Germline V gives CDR1 MNHEY, CDR2 SMNVEV (reference sequence). V lost 4 bases and J lost 4, with 11 bases in between. The CDR3 is made up of 15 amino acids. The DNA of the CDR3 is TGTGCCAGCAGTTACAGGGCCTCAGGGGCCAACGTCCTGACTTTC. This encodes CASSYRASGANVLTF.

The chain uses TRBV7-3 and TRBJ2-1; D is unclear. The germline gives CDR1 SGHTA, CDR2 FQGTGA. The CDR3 sequence is 13 residues long. V was trimmed by 5 bases and J by 9 bases, leaving 14 bases between them. CDR3 region: CASSLDPLGEQFF. In DNA, the CDR3 is TGTGCCAGCAGCCTGGACCCCCTTGGTGAGCAGTTCTTC.

V gene TRBV10-3 combines with J gene TRBJ2-5; a possible D gene is TRBD1 (6 bases). The CDR3 totals 15 residues. The germline gives CDR1 ENHRY, CDR2 SYGVKD. V gave up 9 bases and J gave up 1 base, with 18 bases separating them. The CDR3 nucleotides are TGTGCCATTGCCGCCCCCGGGACACCCCAAGAGACCCAGTACTTC. Translating it yields CAIAAPGTPQETQYF.

V gene TRBV5-4 combines with J gene TRBJ1-1; 9 positions match TRBD1. Trimming cost V 5 bases and J 1 base; bases outside gene matches: 0. The CDR3 sequence is 13 residues long. Germline CDR1 reads SGHNT; CDR2 reads YYREEE (reference sequence). Here the CDR3 DNA reads TGTGCCAGCAGGGACAGGGGGAACACTGAAGCTTTCTTT. Translating gives CASRDRGNTEAFF. The variable domain in full, completed from reference TRBV5-4 and TRBJ1-1, reads ETGVTQSPTHLIKTRGQQVTLRCSSQSGHNTVSWYQQALGQGPQFIFQYYREEENGRGNFPPRFSGLQFPNYSSELNVNALELDDSALYLCASRDRGNTEAFFGQGTRLTVV.

This chain joins TRBV6-5 and TRBJ1-3; the D is unclear. Trimming removed 4 bases from V and 7 bases from J, with 5 bases in between. The CDR3 runs 11 residues. Germline-derived CDR1 and CDR2 are MNHEY and SVGAGI. CDR3 protein: CASSWRNTIYF. The CDR3 DNA reads as TGTGCCAGCAGTTGGCGCAACACCATATATTTT.

V gene TRBV30 combines with J gene TRBJ2-5; tentative D call: TRBD2 (5 bases). In germline, CDR1 is GTSNPN, CDR2 SVGIG (reference sequence). The CDR3 runs 15 residues. V lost 2 bases to trimming and J lost 5 bases, with 18 bases between them. The CDR3 loop is CAWSKGARAVETQYF. CDR3 in DNA: TGTGCCTGGAGTAAGGGAGCCCGGGCGGTTGAGACCCAGTACTTC.

This chain joins TRBV28 and TRBJ2-7; D may be TRBD1 or TRBD2 (6 bases each). Germline V CDR1 and CDR2: MDHEN, SYDVKM. V gave up 4 bases and J gave up 3 bases, with 10 bases separating them. The CDR3 has 13 residues. As DNA, the CDR3 is TGTGCCAGCAGTTCGGGGGCTATCTACGAGCAGTACTTC. This codes for CASSSGAIYEQYF.

The chain combines TRBV28 with TRBJ2-7; no reliable D call. Germline V CDR1 and CDR2: MDHEN, SYDVKM. This CDR3 spans 15 amino acids. Trimming left V 1 base short and J 4 bases short, with 14 bases between. The CDR3 here is CASSLSWGFIYEQYF. DNA of the CDR3: TGTGCCAGCAGTTTATCCTGGGGTTTTATTTACGAGCAGTACTTC.

This rearrangement joins TRBV7-3 to TRBJ2-1, with D possibly TRBD2 on 6 matching bases. CDR1 is SGHTA, CDR2 FQGTGA, per germline. This CDR3 has 13 residues. V shed 8 bases and J shed 8 bases, with 16 bases lying between them. This CDR3 reads CASRNLPGDEQFF. CDR3 nucleotide sequence: TGTGCCAGCCGTAATCTTCCGGGGGATGAGCAGTTCTTC.

The chain is built from TRBV7-2 and TRBJ2-7, with D unresolved. Per the germline V gene, CDR1 is SGHTA and CDR2 is FQGNSA. The CDR3 is 15 amino acids. V gave up 5 bases and J gave up 5 bases, with 19 bases separating them. The CDR3 DNA reads as TGTGCCAGCAGCCCATCCCCACGTACCCTCAACGAGCAGTACTTC. This codes for CASSPSPRTLNEQYF.

The chain is built from TRBV6-6 and TRBJ1-3; unclear D gene. The CDR3 consists of 13 residues. With 8 bases removed from V and 0 bases from J, the gap between germline ends came to 8 bases. Germline-derived CDR1 and CDR2 are MNHNY and SVGAGI (reference sequence). CDR3 coding DNA: TGTGCCAGCTTGTTCGGCTCTGGAAACACCATATATTTT. It codes for CASLFGSGNTIYF.

V usage is TRBV19 and J usage is TRBJ1-3, with D hard to call. The V gene lost 8 bases and the J gene lost 0 bases, with 8 bases spanning the gap. Germline values: CDR1 LNHDA, CDR2 SQIVND (reference sequence). CDR3 length: 13 amino acids. CDR3 sequence reads: CASRANSGNTIYF. Here the CDR3 DNA reads TGTGCCAGTCGAGCCAACTCTGGAAACACCATATATTTT.

This chain connects TRBV10-3 to TRBJ2-5; weak D call: TRBD2 (7 bases). CDR3 length equals 13 residues. Germline CDR1 and CDR2: ENHRY and SYGVKD. Deletions cut 6 bases from V and 5 bases from J, with 13 bases between. Written as DNA, the CDR3 is TGTGCCATCAGGACGGGGGGCTTGGAGACCCAGTACTTC. This encodes CAIRTGGLETQYF.

In this sample, this clone turned up once. The chain has TRBV19 and TRBJ2-7; TRBD1 matches 10 bases. The junction had 5 bases not matched to a gene; V was cut back by 3 bases and J by 3 bases. Germline V gene sequence: CDR1 LNHDA, CDR2 SQIVND (reference sequence). The length of the CDR3 is 15 residues. CDR3 coding DNA: TGTGCCAGTAGTATCCCCGGGGACAGGGGCTACGAGCAGTACTTC. Translated: CASSIPGDRGYEQYF. Based on the CDR3 plus reference TRBV19 and TRBJ2-7, the full variable domain is DGGITQSPKYLFRKEGQNVTLSCEQNLNHDAMYWYRQDPGQGLRLIYYSQIVNDFQKGDIAEGYSVSREKKESFPLTVTSAQKNPTAFYLCASSIPGDRGYEQYFGPGTRLTVT.

This clone was counted a single time. V and J are TRBV10-3 and TRBJ1-2, with D perhaps TRBD1 (5 bases). The CDR3 has 14 residues. V gave up 1 base and J gave up 6 bases, with 12 bases separating them. In germline, CDR1 is ENHRY, CDR2 SYGVKD. The CDR3, as DNA: TGTGCCATCAGTGAGTTCGGGCAGGGCGATGGCTACACCTTC. It specifies CAISEFGQGDGYTF.

The chain couples TRBV13 to TRBJ2-1; tentatively, D is TRBD1 or TRBD2 (6 bases each). Trimming took 0 bases from V and 4 from J, leaving 13 bases between them. The CDR3 totals 16 residues. CDR1 PRHDT and CDR2 FYEKMQ come from the germline V gene (reference sequence). The CDR3 reads CASSLGRGLGYNEQFF. Written as DNA, the CDR3 is TGTGCCAGCAGCTTAGGCCGGGGGCTGGGATACAATGAGCAGTTCTTC.

The CDR3, as DNA: TGCGCCAGCAGCTCCCCGAGGCAGGGGCGAACCTACGAGCAGTACTTC. As protein: CASSSPRQGRTYEQYF. V is TRBV5-1 and J is TRBJ2-7; possibly TRBD1 for D (6 bases). Germline lookup yields CDR1 SGHRS and CDR2 YFSETQ. This CDR3 is built from 16 residues. V was cut by 3 bases and J by 2 bases, with 18 bases left in between. Full variable domain (remainder filled in from reference TRBV5-1 and TRBJ2-7): KAGVTQTPRYLIKTRGQQVTLSCSPISGHRSVSWYQQTPGQGLQFLFEYFSETQRNKGNFPGRFSGRQFSNSRSEMNVSTLELGDSALYLCASSSPRQGRTYEQYFGPGTRLTVT.

The chain joins TRBV7-6 to TRBJ1-1, with TRBD1 identical over 7 bases. Germline loops: CDR1 SGHVS, CDR2 FNYEAQ. The CDR3 loop spans 14 amino acids. The V segment lost 3 bases and the J segment 1 base; nucleotides outside the gene matches: 2. The CDR3 bases are TGTGCCAGCAGCTTGTACAGGGGGAACACTGAAGCTTTCTTT. Its protein is CASSLYRGNTEAFF.

This clone was seen only once. The chain joins TRBV7-2 to TRBJ2-7; D possibly uses TRBD1 or TRBD2 (7 bases each). This CDR3 region has 13 residues. Deletions cut 4 bases from V and 7 bases from J, with 14 bases between. Germline V CDR1 and CDR2: SGHTA, FQGNSA. Here the CDR3 reads CASSSRQGGEQYF. CDR3 DNA sequence: TGTGCCAGCAGCTCCCGGCAGGGGGGGGAGCAGTACTTC.

The V and J genes are TRBV21-1 and TRBJ2-7; TRBD2 is the table's D call, not checked against the DNA. TRBV21-1 is a known pseudogene. This CDR3 contains 15 residues. CDR3 amino acids: CASSKARAGFGEQYF. CDR3 sequence (DNA): TGTGCCAGCAGCAAAGCGCGGGCAGGATTCGGCGAGCAGTACTTC.